These 11 T cell receptor beta chains came from one sample sequenced in a study of blood T cell repertoires in COVID-19. Clones were sequenced by immunoSEQ multiplex PCR, and TCRdb holds only the in-frame ones, with some missing. The sample carries fewer than 400,000 clones, around 86% recorded once. The sequencing input was peripheral blood. Source of these receptors: a human donor in a cohort sampled during active COVID-19.

The chain carries TRBV6-2 or TRBV6-3 and TRBJ2-1; D perhaps matches TRBD2 (5 bases). The germline gives CDR1 MNHEY, CDR2 SVGEGT. The CDR3 covers 15 residues. The V end was cut by 6 bases, the J end by 2 bases, with 14 bases between. The CDR3 reads CASSPRTFPYNEQFF. CDR3 bases: TGTGCCAGCAGCCCCCGGACTTTCCCCTACAATGAGCAGTTCTTC.

The chain has TRBV6-2 or TRBV6-3 and TRBJ1-2; 7 nucleotides align to TRBD1. The CDR3 has 14 amino acids. Germline CDR1 is MNHEY and CDR2 is SVGEGT. The J segment lost 2 bases and the V segment lost 5 bases, leaving 5 bases of the junction unmatched. CDR3 protein: CASSAEGGNYGYTF. DNA of the CDR3: TGTGCCAGCAGTGCGGAAGGGGGCAACTATGGCTACACCTTC.

The gene calls are TRBV19 and TRBJ1-5, with TRBD1 matching 9 bases. CDR1 is LNHDA and CDR2 is SQIVND in the germline V gene (reference sequence). The CDR3 spans 17 residues. V dropped 1 base and J dropped 2; count of bases not matched to a gene: 6. The CDR3 nucleotides are TGTGCCAGTAGTATAGGAACAGGGGGCGTCGGCAATCAGCCCCAGCATTTT. Its protein product is CASSIGTGGVGNQPQHF.

The chain uses TRBV9 and TRBJ2-2; a possible D gene is TRBD1 (5 bases). The CDR3 runs 16 residues. Germline V lookup: CDR1 SGDLS, CDR2 YYNGEE. With 1 base removed from V and 1 base from J, the gap between germline ends came to 11 bases. The chain's CDR3 is CASSVQGTLNTGELFF. For the CDR3, the DNA is TGTGCCAGCAGCGTACAGGGTACCCTGAACACCGGGGAGCTGTTTTTT.

The chain carries TRBV5-1 and TRBJ1-2; perhaps TRBD1 as D (5 bases). The germline CDR1 and CDR2 sequences are SGHRS and YFSETQ. Trimming shortened V by 0 bases and J by 5 bases, and 20 bases separated the two germline ends. The CDR3 has 17 residues. The CDR3, as DNA: TGCGCCAGCAGCTTGGAGAATGGGCTAACAGGTTTATATGGCTACACCTTC. Its protein is CASSLENGLTGLYGYTF.

The chain joins TRBV28 to TRBJ1-5; 7 nucleotides align to TRBD1. The CDR3 length is 16 residues. Per the germline V gene, CDR1 is MDHEN and CDR2 is SYDVKM. The trim removed 6 bases at V and 2 bases at J, leaving 10 bases unmatched. The CDR3: CASSTQTGSGNQPQHF. For the CDR3, the DNA is TGTGCCAGCAGCACACAGACAGGGAGCGGCAATCAGCCCCAGCATTTT. The variable domain in full, with the rest retrieved from reference TRBV28 and TRBJ1-5, is DVKVTQSSRYLVKRTGEKVFLECVQDMDHENMFWYRQDPGLGLRLIYFSYDVKMKEKGDIPEGYSVSREKKERFSLILESASTNQTSMYLCASSTQTGSGNQPQHFGDGTRLSIL.

This clone was picked up one time. The rearrangement uses TRBV3-1 (or the pseudogene TRBV3-2) and TRBJ2-7, with D possibly matching TRBD2 (5 bases). Trimming removed 0 bases from V and 6 bases from J, with 15 bases in between. The CDR3 has 15 amino acids. Germline V gene sequence: CDR1 LGHDT, CDR2 YNNKEL (reference sequence). CDR3 sequence (DNA): TGTGCCAGCAGCCAAGATATTGGTAGGGAGCGCGAGCAGTACTTC. Encoded protein: CASSQDIGREREQYF.

This clone was counted a single time. This chain uses TRBV10-3 with TRBJ2-3; 8 bases align to TRBD2. The V segment lost 7 bases and the J segment 5 bases; nucleotides outside the gene matches: 11. The CDR3 runs 15 residues. Germline V lookup: CDR1 ENHRY, CDR2 SYGVKD. CDR3 loop: CAIKESAGGIDTQYF. DNA of the CDR3: TGTGCCATCAAGGAGTCGGCGGGAGGCATAGATACGCAGTATTTT.

In the case of this clone: Other DNA sequences in the sample encode the same CDR3. The chain couples TRBV28 to TRBJ2-7; tentative D call: TRBD2 (6 bases). Germline V gives CDR1 MDHEN, CDR2 SYDVKM. The CDR3 has 14 residues. V was clipped by 5 bases and J by 0 bases, with 11 bases between them. CDR3 sequence reads: CASSPGDRSYEQYF. Written as DNA, the CDR3 is TGTGCCAGCAGTCCGGGGGACCGCTCCTACGAGCAGTACTTC.

The chain uses TRBV11-3 and TRBJ1-1; perhaps TRBD1 as D (6 bases). Trimming took off 5 bases at V and 2 bases at J, with 18 bases between the two ends. The CDR3 loop spans 16 amino acids. Looked up from germline, CDR1 is SGHNT and CDR2 is YENEEA. Here the CDR3 reads CASSLRTGGPNTEAFF. Written as DNA, the CDR3 is TGTGCCAGCAGCCTGCGAACTGGGGGCCCTAACACTGAAGCTTTCTTT.

The genes are TRBV6-5 and TRBJ2-4; maybe TRBD1 (6 bases). Germline CDR1 and CDR2: MNHEY and SVGAGI. This CDR3 is 15 amino acids long. V lost 2 bases and J 6 bases, leaving 14 bases between the germline ends. The CDR3: CASSYTTGFRNIQYF. CDR3 DNA: TGTGCCAGCAGTTACACCACAGGGTTTAGAAACATTCAGTACTTC.